The entry below gives a single TCR beta chain sequence along with its context. These data are taken from a study of shared T cell receptors in the human thymus. Sequenced by immunoSEQ multiplex PCR; TCRdb stores in-frame clones only, minus some. The table includes 500,000 to 750,000 clones, around 89% detected once. The germline V and J ends were trimmed by 2 bases and 4 bases, with 20 bases remaining between them. CDR1 is KGHSH and CDR2 is LQKENI in the germline V gene. The CDR3 contains 17 residues. This sample also appeared in a second study, on human thymus T cells. That source reports: The donor group consisted of healthy Finnish infants who were having corrective surgery for congenital heart defects. Thymus tissue for the work was resected from patients undergoing corrective heart surgery. Thymic and blood repertoires appeared to carry a bias in their V and J gene usage. Thymic TCR repertoires of unrelated people reportedly overlapped highly.

This TCR was recovered from a boy younger than two with a congenital heart defect. Material for sequencing was thymocytes. The chain couples TRBV18 to TRBJ1-2, with D uncertain. The CDR3 region has the DNA TGTGCCAGCTCACCAATATCCATCGAAGTCTCGGGCTATGGCTACACCTTC. Translating gives CASSPISIEVSGYGYTF.